This T cell receptor (beta chain) was retrieved from a study of cytomegalovirus exposure and HLA in healthy donors. Study conclusions and caveats: The authors assumed roughly uniform sequencing depth across donors for presence/absence analyses. CMV serostatus was the only immune exposure information that was available.

The CDR3 sequence is 13 residues long. The V gene lost 10 bases and the J gene lost 7 bases, with 17 bases spanning the gap. Germline V gene data show CDR1 as MNHNY and CDR2 as SVGAGI (reference sequence). PCR used 60 Vbeta primers and 13 Jbeta primers. Profiling relied on immunoSEQ multiplex PCR, and the TCRdb table lists in-frame clones only, not all of them. Among 110,000 to 150,000 clones listed, roughly 9.7% were seen once. Of note for this clone: What it binds is unknown.

Sequences were obtained from PBMCs. The V gene is TRBV6-6, the J gene TRBJ1-5; the D gene is possibly TRBD1 (6 bases). The TCR sequence derives from a man in his fifties or sixties in good health and CMV-seronegative. The CDR3 nucleotides are TGTGCCACCACTGGGGGGGCGAAACAGCCCCAGCATTTT. The encoded protein is CATTGGAKQPQHF.